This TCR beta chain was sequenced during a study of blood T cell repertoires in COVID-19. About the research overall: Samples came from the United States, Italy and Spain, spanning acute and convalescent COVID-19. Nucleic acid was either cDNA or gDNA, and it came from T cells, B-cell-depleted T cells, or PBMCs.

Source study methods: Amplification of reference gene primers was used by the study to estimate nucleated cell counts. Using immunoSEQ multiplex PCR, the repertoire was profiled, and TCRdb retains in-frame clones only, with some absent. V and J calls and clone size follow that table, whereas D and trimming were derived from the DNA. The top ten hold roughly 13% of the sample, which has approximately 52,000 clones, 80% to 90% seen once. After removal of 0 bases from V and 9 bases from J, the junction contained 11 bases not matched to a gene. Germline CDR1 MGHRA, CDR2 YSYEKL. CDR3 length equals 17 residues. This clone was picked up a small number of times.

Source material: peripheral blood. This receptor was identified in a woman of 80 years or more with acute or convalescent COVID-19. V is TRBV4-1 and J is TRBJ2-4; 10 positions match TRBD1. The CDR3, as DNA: TGCGCCAGCAGCCAAGATATAGGACGGGACAGGGGTACCATTCAGTACTTC. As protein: CASSQDIGRDRGTIQYF.